This T cell receptor beta chain comes out of a study of blood T cell repertoires in COVID-19. Study background: Acute-phase and convalescent COVID-19 samples originated in the United States, Italy and Spain.

The CDR3 is 15 residues long. V was trimmed by 6 bases and J by 4 bases, leaving 18 bases between them. The germline V gene has CDR1 MDHEN and CDR2 SYDVKM. Authors' analysis steps: Scientists estimated how many nucleated cells there were by amplifying reference gene primers. Assay used: immunoSEQ multiplex PCR; TCRdb lists only in-frame clones, some missing. V, J and clone size were drawn from that table, and D and trimming were deduced from the DNA. This table holds about 60,000 clones, about 91% found once. Material for sequencing was peripheral blood. The receptor was derived from a man aged 55 to 69 with acute or convalescent COVID-19. V usage is TRBV28 and J usage is TRBJ1-1, with D perhaps matching TRBD1 (6 bases). The CDR3 DNA sequence: TGTGCCAGCAGCCCATGGGGGGGGGCGGGCACTGAAGCTTTCTTT. Translated, it gives CASSPWGGAGTEAFF.